A single sample gave rise to the 27 T cell receptor beta chains below, sequenced in a study of beta chain features in type 1 diabetes. The study, taken as a whole, reports: Type 1 diabetes patients had TCRB CDR3s that were shorter (moderately but significantly so) in all four CD4+ subsets.

Every bit of the isolated RNA underwent reverse transcription, so sequencing read expressed TCRB transcripts. Sequencing was performed with immunoSEQ multiplex PCR; in TCRdb, only in-frame clones are kept and a portion is missing. The sample contains 300,000 to 350,000 clones, about a tenth of which appear only once. Their antigens remain unidentified. The sequenced material came from central memory CD4+ T cells from blood. These receptors all stem from a man aged 25-40 years with type 1 diabetes.

This clone was counted at least ten times. The chain employs TRBV5-1 and TRBJ2-7, with TRBD2 matching 12 bases. The germline V gene encodes CDR1 SGHRS and CDR2 YFSETQ. This CDR3 is 14 amino acids long. With 3 bases clipped from V and 4 bases from J, the junction kept 2 bases outside the gene matches. Written as DNA, the CDR3 is TGCGCCAGCAGCTGGGGGACTAGCGGGTACGAGCAGTACTTC. It is translated as CASSWGTSGYEQYF.

This clone came up a few times. The chain is built from TRBV9 and TRBJ2-2; 7 bases are shared with TRBD2. CDR1 is SGDLS, CDR2 YYNGEE, per germline. There are 14 residues in the CDR3. The ends lost 4 bases at V and 6 bases at J; junction bases unmatched: 6. The CDR3: CASSPSGDPGELFF. CDR3 in DNA: TGTGCCAGCAGCCCCAGCGGGGATCCCGGGGAGCTGTTTTTT.

V usage is TRBV4-3 and J usage is TRBJ2-6, with D unclear. Germline CDR1 is LGHNA and CDR2 is YSLEER. The CDR3 contains 14 residues. V was clipped by 5 bases and J by 0 bases, with 5 bases between them. The chain's CDR3 is CASSANSGANVLTF. The DNA for the CDR3 is TGCGCCAGCAGCGCCAACTCTGGGGCCAACGTCCTGACTTTC.

Points on this clone: Different DNA sequences within this sample yield the same CDR3. The chain recombines TRBV9 with TRBJ2-3; D gene unclear. Germline loops: CDR1 SGDLS, CDR2 YYNGEE. V was pared by 0 bases and J by 0 bases, with 2 bases between. This CDR3 contains 13 residues. In DNA form, the CDR3 reads TGTGCCAGCAGCGTAGACAGCACAGATACGCAGTATTTT. Protein: CASSVDSTDTQYF.

Of note for this clone: Other DNA sequences in this sample translate to the same CDR3. The chain combines TRBV6-1 with TRBJ2-7; 9 bases line up with TRBD1. The CDR3 is made up of 14 amino acids. V trimming: 1 base; J trimming: 4 bases; junction bases outside the gene matches: 2. CDR1 and CDR2 (germline): MNHNS, SASEGT. CDR3 in amino acids: CASSEGTGEYEQYF. The DNA of the CDR3 is TGTGCCAGCAGTGAAGGGACAGGGGAGTACGAGCAGTACTTC.

The sample holds a few counts of this clone. The genes are TRBV18 and TRBJ2-3; D unresolved. Germline assignment: CDR1 KGHSH and CDR2 LQKENI. The CDR3 is 14 amino acids. Trimming pared 3 bases from V and 1 base from J, leaving 8 bases between. The CDR3 bases are TGTGCCAGCTCACCTTCTGGCGGCACAGATACGCAGTATTTT. Amino acids: CASSPSGGTDTQYF. Together with reference TRBV18 and TRBJ2-3, the CDR3 gives the full variable domain: NAGVMQNPRHLVRRRGQEARLRCSPMKGHSHVYWYRQLPEEGLKFMVYLQKENIIDESGMPKERFSAEFPKEGPSILRIQQVVRGDSAAYFCASSPSGGTDTQYFGPGTRLTVL.

This clone was found a few times. The rearrangement uses TRBV19 and TRBJ2-5, with D possibly TRBD1 on 5 matching bases. V gave up 3 bases and J gave up 7 bases, with 15 bases separating them. The CDR3 loop spans 14 amino acids. Germline-derived CDR1 and CDR2 are LNHDA and SQIVND (reference sequence). As DNA, the CDR3 is TGTGCCAGTAGTATGACTGAAGGGGCCCGGACCCAGTACTTC. This gives the protein CASSMTEGARTQYF.

This clone was observed a handful of times. The chain employs TRBV5-8 and TRBJ1-1; 7 positions agree with TRBD1. J gave up 4 bases and V 5 bases, and 11 bases lay outside the gene matches. Germline loops: CDR1 SGHTS, CDR2 YDEGEE. This CDR3 has 15 amino acids. CDR3 residues: CASRHDRVLGTEAFF. CDR3 sequence (DNA): TGTGCCAGCAGACACGACAGGGTTCTGGGCACTGAAGCTTTCTTT.

The V call is TRBV9, the J call TRBJ2-2, with TRBD1 matching over 7 bases. The ends lost 3 bases at V and 1 base at J; junction bases unmatched: 3. This CDR3 spans 15 amino acids. In germline, CDR1 is SGDLS, CDR2 YYNGEE. The CDR3 region has the DNA TGTGCCAGCAGCGAGCGGACAGGGAACACCGGGGAGCTGTTTTTT. Protein: CASSERTGNTGELFF. The full variable domain, in which reference TRBV9 and TRBJ2-2 provide the parts outside the CDR3, is DSGVTQTPKHLITATGQRVTLRCSPRSGDLSVYWYQQSLDQGLQFLIQYYNGEERAKGNILERFSAQQFPDLHSELNLSSLELGDSALYFCASSERTGNTGELFFGEGSRLTVL.

The table lists this clone with a few counts. J is TRBJ1-2 and V is TRBV5-4, with D maybe TRBD1 (6 bases). The CDR3 consists of 13 residues. The ends were cut back, 2 bases at V and 3 bases at J, with 8 bases in the middle. Germline V gene sequence: CDR1 SGHNT, CDR2 YYREEE (reference sequence). The CDR3 region is CASSFSGDYGYTF. In DNA form, the CDR3 reads TGTGCCAGCAGCTTCTCAGGGGACTATGGCTACACCTTC.

The chain joins TRBV30 to TRBJ1-5; unclear D gene. CDR3 length: 13 residues. The germline V gene encodes CDR1 GTSNPN and CDR2 SVGIG (reference sequence). V was shortened by 8 bases and J by 1 base, with 12 bases between the two germline ends. For the CDR3, the DNA is TGTGCCAGTGCCCCCGACAGCAATCAGCCCCAGCATTTT. Translation: CASAPDSNQPQHF.

Turning to this clone: One end of the junction fails to match germline, which may point to a read error. This CDR3 is CASSPGTGSLEQYF. CDR3 bases: TGTGCTAGCAGTCCCGGGACAGGGAGTCTCGAGCAGTACTTC. The chain links TRBV7-7 to TRBJ2-7; TRBD1 aligns across 9 bases. The CDR3 sequence is 14 residues long. Germline V gives CDR1 SSHAT, CDR2 FNYEAQ (reference sequence).

This chain joins TRBV10-1 and TRBJ1-1, with a possible D match to TRBD1 (6 bases). The CDR3 runs to 13 residues. The germline V and J ends were trimmed by 4 bases and 6 bases, with 12 bases remaining between them. Germline V gene data show CDR1 as WNHNN and CDR2 as SYGVQD (reference sequence). The CDR3 DNA follows: TGCGCCAGCAGTGTGTCCAGGGGTTCTGAAGCTTTCTTT. This translates into CASSVSRGSEAFF.

In this sample, this clone turned up a few times. J is TRBJ2-5 and V is TRBV28; maybe TRBD1 (6 bases). V lost 4 bases, J lost 5 bases, and 8 bases lay in between. From germline, CDR1 is MDHEN and CDR2 SYDVKM. There are 12 residues in the CDR3. As DNA, the CDR3 is TGTGCCAGCAGTTGGGGGCGGGAGACCCAGTACTTC. It yields the protein CASSWGRETQYF.

This clone showed up just a few times. The chain employs TRBV30 and TRBJ1-2; 8 positions agree with TRBD1. CDR3 length: 13 amino acids. After removal of 6 bases from V and 2 bases from J, the junction contained 5 bases not matched to a gene. Germline values: CDR1 GTSNPN, CDR2 SVGIG (reference sequence). CDR3: CACHRGMNYGYTF. CDR3 coding DNA: TGTGCCTGCCACAGGGGGATGAACTATGGCTACACCTTC. Drawing the rest from reference TRBV30 and TRBJ1-2, the complete variable domain is SQTIHQWPATLVQPVGSPLSLECTVEGTSNPNLYWYRQAAGRGLQLLFYSVGIGQISSEVPQNLSASRPQDRQFILSSKKLLLSDSGFYLCACHRGMNYGYTFGSGTRLTVV.

This clone showed up just once. The rearrangement joins TRBV2 to TRBJ2-6; the D gene could be TRBD1 or TRBD2 (5 bases each). Germline V lookup: CDR1 SNHLY, CDR2 FYNNEI. V lost 8 bases and J lost 0, with 20 bases in between. CDR3 size: 18 residues. The DNA for the CDR3 is TGTGCCAGCTGTGCTCACCTGGGGACGGGCTCTGGGGCCAACGTCCTGACTTTC. Translated: CASCAHLGTGSGANVLTF. Full variable domain (rest looked up from reference TRBV2 and TRBJ2-6): EPEVTQTPSHQVTQMGQEVILRCVPISNHLYFYWYRQILGQKVEFLVSFYNNEISEKSEIFDDQFSVERPDGSNFTLKIRSTKLEDSAMYFCASCAHLGTGSGANVLTFGAGSRLTVL.

V gene TRBV5-6 combines with J gene TRBJ2-1; D is perhaps TRBD1 (5 bases). There are 15 residues in the CDR3. Germline loops: CDR1 SGHDT, CDR2 YYEEEE. V was shortened by 0 bases and J by 0 bases, with 7 bases between the two germline ends. The CDR3 DNA is TGTGCCAGCAGCTTGGTCACAGGCTCCTACAATGAGCAGTTCTTC. Protein product: CASSLVTGSYNEQFF.

This clone was recorded a few times. The J gene is TRBJ1-2, the V gene TRBV28, with D perhaps TRBD1 (5 bases). The V gene's germline CDR1 is MDHEN and CDR2 SYDVKM. The V gene lost 11 bases and the J gene lost 7 bases, with 14 bases spanning the gap. CDR3 length: 11 amino acids. The CDR3 loop is CAYRGSGGYTF. CDR3 bases: TGTGCCTATAGGGGATCTGGTGGCTACACCTTC.

This clone has only a few counts. The chain couples TRBV13 to TRBJ2-1; TRBD2 is a possible D gene (5 bases). Trimming stripped 4 bases from V and 6 bases from J, with 19 bases between. The CDR3 has 16 residues. The V gene's germline CDR1 is PRHDT and CDR2 FYEKMQ (reference sequence). CDR3 sequence reads: CASSSLTSVPGNEQFF. CDR3 nucleotide sequence: TGTGCCAGCAGCTCCCTAACTAGTGTTCCCGGCAATGAGCAGTTCTTC.

The chain is built from TRBV6-6 and TRBJ2-7, with no clear D. This CDR3 region has 13 residues. Per the germline V gene, CDR1 is MNHNY and CDR2 is SVGAGI (reference sequence). Trimming took 1 base from V and 6 from J, leaving 10 bases between them. The CDR3 here is CASSYFNHGEQYF. For the CDR3, the DNA is TGTGCCAGCAGTTACTTCAATCACGGCGAGCAGTACTTC.

In the case of this clone: Other DNA sequences within the sample encode an identical CDR3. The chain recombines TRBV4-3 with TRBJ2-1; 7 nucleotides match TRBD2. Per the germline V gene, CDR1 is LGHNA and CDR2 is YSLEER. Unmatched junction bases numbered 6, after V lost 1 base and J lost 3 bases. This CDR3 has 16 amino acids. CDR3 nucleotides: TGCGCCAGCAGCCAAGCGGCTAGCGGAGGCTACAATGAGCAGTTCTTC. Its protein product is CASSQAASGGYNEQFF.

This clone occurred a few times. V gene TRBV4-3 combines with J gene TRBJ2-5, with D tentatively TRBD2 (5 bases). CDR1 and CDR2 (germline): LGHNA, YSLEER. V was cut by 0 bases and J by 5 bases, with 13 bases left in between. The CDR3 contains 15 residues. CDR3 sequence: CASSQDWSTGETQYF. The CDR3 region has the DNA TGCGCCAGCAGCCAAGATTGGTCGACGGGGGAGACCCAGTACTTC.

A few counts support this clone. The chain employs TRBV28 and TRBJ2-7; 8 bases are a match to TRBD2. The V segment lost 2 bases and the J segment 6 bases; nucleotides outside the gene matches: 3. Germline V lookup: CDR1 MDHEN, CDR2 SYDVKM. The CDR3 covers 13 residues. The CDR3 DNA follows: TGTGCCAGCAGTTTAAAGGCGGGGGGCGAGCAGTACTTC. Its translation: CASSLKAGGEQYF.

In this sample, this clone turned up a few times. This chain joins TRBV7-9 and TRBJ1-4, with TRBD1 as a possible D gene (5 bases). Germline V gene lookup returns CDR1 SEHNR and CDR2 FQNEAQ (reference sequence). The CDR3 sequence is 14 residues long. V was cut by 5 bases and J by 7 bases, with 14 bases left in between. The CDR3 coding sequence is TGTGCCAGCAGCCCTCTTACGGGGGTTGAAAAACTGTTTTTT. Its protein product is CASSPLTGVEKLFF.

The chain combines TRBV2 with TRBJ2-3; D ambiguous. The ends were cut back, 7 bases at V and 5 bases at J, with 10 bases in the middle. The germline V gene has CDR1 SNHLY and CDR2 FYNNEI. This CDR3 is built from 12 residues. The CDR3 loop reads CASKVNVDTQYF. The CDR3 DNA is TGTGCCAGCAAAGTAAACGTAGATACGCAGTATTTT.

This clone appeared a few times. J is TRBJ1-2 and V is TRBV11-2; no clear D. Trimming pared 3 bases from V and 3 bases from J, leaving 5 bases between. Germline assignment: CDR1 SGHAT and CDR2 FQNNGV. The CDR3 contains 12 residues. CDR3 sequence (DNA): TGTGCCAGCAGCTTCCCTGACTATGGCTACACCTTC. Encoded protein: CASSFPDYGYTF.

This chain joins TRBV9 and TRBJ1-3; TRBD1 aligns across 7 bases. Germline V gene sequence: CDR1 SGDLS, CDR2 YYNGEE. CDR3 length: 14 amino acids. The V segment lost 3 bases and the J segment 4 bases; nucleotides outside the gene matches: 4. The DNA of the CDR3 is TGTGCCAGCAGCGGAACAGGGGCGGGAAACACCATATATTTT. Translating gives CASSGTGAGNTIYF. The whole variable domain, remainder taken from reference TRBV9 and TRBJ1-3, is DSGVTQTPKHLITATGQRVTLRCSPRSGDLSVYWYQQSLDQGLQFLIQYYNGEERAKGNILERFSAQQFPDLHSELNLSSLELGDSALYFCASSGTGAGNTIYFGEGSWLTVV.